This TCR beta chain was obtained from a study of PD-L1 blockade in urothelial cancer. Generated by immunoSEQ multiplex PCR, the TCRdb table keeps only in-frame clones and is missing some. The profile covers about 72,000 clones, with around 85% appearing a single time and about 16% taken by the ten largest. Time point specified: pretreatment peripheral blood. The clonotype originates from a man in his sixties with urothelial cancer. Sequenced here: PBMCs, sampled around atezolizumab (anti-PD-L1) treatment.

DNA for the CDR3: TGTGCCAGCAGCCGTCAGGGTGGGCCCTACGAGCAGTACTTC. It specifies CASSRQGGPYEQYF. The rearrangement uses TRBV5-8 and TRBJ2-7, with TRBD1 as a possible D gene (5 bases). The CDR3 runs to 14 residues. Per the germline V gene, CDR1 is SGHTS and CDR2 is YDEGEE. The V end lost 4 bases, the J end lost 2 bases, and 13 bases lay between the germline ends.